This TCR beta chain was profiled in a study of regulatory T cells in long-lasting Graves disease. About the research overall: Recently diagnosed Graves' patients had received antithyroid drugs for under 3 months.

The CDR3 covers 15 residues. Deletions cut 4 bases from V and 2 bases from J, with 12 bases between. Germline assignment: CDR1 LGHDT and CDR2 YNNKEL (reference sequence). The sample holds a few counts of this clonotype. Arm-PCR with iRepertoire HTBI primers amplified the CDR3 regions for these TCR beta libraries. TCRdb redid the calling of the multiplex PCR reads with MiXCR, one entry per CDR3 protein. The sample lists roughly 400,000 distinct CDR3 sequences; around 17% were seen once. Time point noted: newly diagnosed GD, antithyroid drugs for less than 3 months. With RNA extracted from PBMCs as input, the TCR library was made. These sequences were also reported in another study, on T cells in Graves' hyperthyroidism and ophthalmopathy. That paper adds: Disease duration under 2 months; hyperthyroidism patients were aged 18 to 65. An initial round of RT-PCR targeting the TCR CDR3 relied on the HTBI primer set.

This clonotype was sampled from a young woman with Graves disease. The sequences come from peripheral blood mononuclear cells (PBMCs), collected at new diagnosis, from a patient treated with antithyroid drugs. The chain couples TRBV3-1 to TRBJ2-1; D remains ambiguous. CDR3 region: CASSRGGNTYNEQFF. The CDR3 coding sequence is TGTGCCAGCAGCCGAGGTGGGAACACCTACAATGAGCAGTTCTTC.